The 8 T cell receptor beta chains given below trace back to one sample, sequenced in a study of blood T cell repertoires in COVID-19. TCRdb's copy holds only in-frame clones and misses some; the assay was immunoSEQ multiplex PCR. This sample has nearly 110,000 clones, with roughly two thirds found just once. The specimen sequenced was peripheral blood. The receptors come from a human donor with acute or convalescent COVID-19. The donor label of this sample is uncertain.

The genes are TRBV18 and TRBJ1-5, with 7 bases fitting TRBD1. Trimming cost V 6 bases and J 3 bases; bases outside gene matches: 5. The CDR3 length is 14 residues. From germline, CDR1 is KGHSH and CDR2 LQKENI. This chain's CDR3 is CASSMQGDNQPQHF. CDR3 nucleotides: TGTGCCAGCTCTATGCAGGGGGACAATCAGCCCCAGCATTTT.

The chain combines TRBV5-4 with TRBJ2-7; the D is unclear. V lost 4 bases to trimming and J lost 5 bases, with 10 bases between them. Germline V gene lookup returns CDR1 SGHNT and CDR2 YYREEE (reference sequence). The CDR3 has 12 amino acids. The CDR3 loop is CASSPPRHEQYV. As DNA, the CDR3 is TGTGCCAGCAGCCCTCCTAGGCACGAGCAGTACGTC.

The chain combines TRBV13 with TRBJ2-3; TRBD2 matches 8 bases. CDR1 and CDR2 from the germline V gene are PRHDT and FYEKMQ (reference sequence). The V and J ends lost 1 base and 4 bases, in that order; junction bases with no gene match: 16. The CDR3 extends over 19 amino acids. CDR3 sequence: CASSLDARWGLEVPDTQYF. The DNA for the CDR3 is TGTGCCAGCAGCTTAGATGCTCGTTGGGGACTAGAGGTCCCAGATACGCAGTATTTT.

The CDR3 protein is CASSRAGARSDTQYF. In DNA, the CDR3 is TGTGCCAGTAGTCGGGCGGGGGCCCGTTCGGATACGCAGTATTTT. The chain joins TRBV19 to TRBJ2-3; D possibly corresponds to TRBD2 (7 bases). There are 15 residues in the CDR3. The germline CDR1 and CDR2 sequences are LNHDA and SQIVND (reference sequence). V lost 5 bases to trimming and J lost 6 bases, with 18 bases between them.

V and J are TRBV7-9 and TRBJ2-6; 8 nucleotides line up with TRBD2. The germline CDR1 and CDR2 sequences are SEHNR and FQNEAQ (reference sequence). CDR3 length equals 12 residues. Germline trimming cut 8 bases from V and 12 bases from J; bases unmatched to any gene: 6. CDR3 region: CASATAGGVLTF. The DNA of the CDR3 is TGTGCCAGCGCTACCGCGGGAGGCGTCCTGACTTTC.

This CDR3 is CASSFPVDSGVTDTQYF. In nucleotides, the CDR3 is TGTGCCAGCAGCTTCCCAGTAGATAGCGGGGTTACAGATACGCAGTATTTT. V gene TRBV7-9 combines with J gene TRBJ2-3; 8 nucleotides agree with TRBD2. Trimming took 3 bases from V and 3 from J; bases not matched to a gene: 11. Germline V gene sequence: CDR1 SEHNR, CDR2 FQNEAQ (reference sequence). The length of the CDR3 is 17 residues.

The chain links TRBV28 to TRBJ1-6; D not certain. Germline values: CDR1 MDHEN, CDR2 SYDVKM. V was clipped by 7 bases and J by 7 bases, with 17 bases between them. CDR3 length: 15 residues. The CDR3 region has the DNA TGTGCCAGCAACCCCCGGATCTCAGGAAATTCACCCCTCCACTTT. It encodes CASNPRISGNSPLHF.

This clone showed up just a few times. This chain joins TRBV6-1 and TRBJ2-5, with D perhaps TRBD1 (5 bases). The CDR3 runs 13 residues. Germline V gives CDR1 MNHNS, CDR2 SASEGT. Trimming removed 2 bases at V and 2 bases at J, with 6 bases between. The CDR3 DNA is TGTGCCAGCAGTGAAAACAGGCAAGAGACCCAGTACTTC. This translates into CASSENRQETQYF.